This entry features one T cell receptor (beta chain) sequence. The data derive from a study of T cells in localized non-small cell lung cancer. Germline lookup yields CDR1 MNHEY and CDR2 SMNVEV (reference sequence). The CDR3 length is 11 residues. V gave up 8 bases and J gave up 11 bases, with 13 bases separating them. Generated by immunoSEQ multiplex PCR, the TCRdb table keeps only in-frame clones and is missing some. The sample lists approximately 88,000 clones; about nine tenths were seen once. V is TRBV27 and J is TRBJ2-1; tentative D call: TRBD2 (7 bases). Specimen: PBMCs, collected before any cancer treatment. This clonotype was obtained from a woman aged 40 to 75 with stage II squamous cell lung carcinoma. The CDR3 region has the DNA TGTGCCAGCTTTAGGGGGGGGCAGCAGTTCTTC. The encoded protein is CASFRGGQQFF.